A single sample is the source of the 27 T cell receptor beta chains below, sequenced in a study of shared clonotypes between healthy human individuals. Clones were read by immunoSEQ multiplex PCR, and TCRdb kept only the in-frame ones, dropping some. This table holds about 2.1 million clones, around 95% found once. Naive CD8 isolation took CD45RO-negative cells positively selected for CCR7 and excluded terminally differentiated effector memory CD45RA+ cells. Sample: naive CD8+ T cells from PBMCs. The source is a young man in good health. Some clones in this sample may be carry-over from other donors' samples.

The table lists this clone with a count of one. Other nucleotide sequences in the sample specify the same CDR3. This chain's CDR3 is CASTSSYNEQFF. The CDR3 DNA sequence: TGTGCCAGCACAAGCTCCTACAATGAGCAGTTCTTC. The genes are TRBV6-6 and TRBJ2-1; D is ambiguous. Germline CDR1 reads MNHNY; CDR2 reads SVGAGI (reference sequence). The CDR3 extends over 12 amino acids. Trimming left V 7 bases short and J 0 bases short, with 4 bases between.

The chain carries TRBV4-1 and TRBJ2-3; D remains ambiguous. The germline gives CDR1 MGHRA, CDR2 YSYEKL. V dropped 2 bases and J dropped 9 bases, with 12 bases sitting between them. This CDR3 region has 13 residues. DNA of the CDR3: TGCGCCAGCAGCCAACGTCTCGCGGAAACGCAGTATTTT. Amino acid sequence: CASSQRLAETQYF.

The V and J genes are TRBV27 and TRBJ2-7; a possible D gene is TRBD2 (5 bases). With 3 bases removed from V and 7 bases from J, the gap between germline ends came to 13 bases. CDR1 is MNHEY, CDR2 SMNVEV, per germline (reference sequence). This CDR3 spans 13 amino acids. The CDR3 region is CASSFRTGSEQYF. The CDR3 DNA reads as TGTGCCAGCAGTTTCAGGACTGGGTCGGAGCAGTACTTC.

This clone occurred a few times. V usage is TRBV19 and J usage is TRBJ1-5; TRBD1 is a possible D gene (5 bases). Trimming pared 6 bases from V and 6 bases from J, leaving 18 bases between. The CDR3 length is 15 residues. CDR1 LNHDA and CDR2 SQIVND come from the germline V gene (reference sequence). CDR3 DNA sequence: TGTGCCAGTAGCCTAGCGGGGGACCGGGGTCAGCCCCAGCATTTT. Its translation is CASSLAGDRGQPQHF. Drawing the rest from reference TRBV19 and TRBJ1-5, the complete variable domain is DGGITQSPKYLFRKEGQNVTLSCEQNLNHDAMYWYRQDPGQGLRLIYYSQIVNDFQKGDIAEGYSVSREKKESFPLTVTSAQKNPTAFYLCASSLAGDRGQPQHFGDGTRLSIL.

The chain carries TRBV28 and TRBJ2-7, with TRBD1 as a possible D gene (6 bases). The CDR3 loop spans 14 amino acids. Germline CDR1 and CDR2: MDHEN and SYDVKM. V was trimmed by 7 bases and J by 0 bases, leaving 13 bases between them. CDR3 in amino acids: CASTTGQSSYEQYF. The CDR3, as DNA: TGTGCCAGCACCACAGGGCAGAGCTCCTACGAGCAGTACTTC.

The chain is built from TRBV1 and TRBJ1-2. TRBV1 is marked as a pseudogene. The CDR3 is 17 amino acids. The CDR3 here is CTSSRDKGFRYLGGYTF. For the CDR3, the DNA is TGCACCAGCAGCCGCGACAAGGGTTTTAGGTATCTTGGGGGCTACACCTTC.

DNA for the CDR3: TGTGCCAGCAGCTTAGTGCGTAGGGCGTACAATGAGCAGTTCTTC. It specifies CASSLVRRAYNEQFF. The chain uses TRBV7-8 and TRBJ2-1; D gene ambiguous. Trimming left V 1 base short and J 4 bases short, with 11 bases between. CDR1 is SGHVS, CDR2 FQNEAQ, per germline. The CDR3 runs 15 residues.

In DNA form, the CDR3 reads TGTGCCAGCAGCATCCCAGGCCCCTACAATGAGCAGTTCTTC. This gives the protein CASSIPGPYNEQFF. The rearrangement links TRBV13 to TRBJ2-1; D not certain. The ends were cut back, 5 bases at V and 2 bases at J, with 10 bases in the middle. The CDR3 consists of 14 residues. Per the germline V gene, CDR1 is PRHDT and CDR2 is FYEKMQ (reference sequence).

The chain joins TRBV6-6 to TRBJ1-1; a possible D gene is TRBD1 (6 bases). Germline-derived CDR1 and CDR2 are MNHNY and SVGAGI (reference sequence). V was shortened by 6 bases and J by 7 bases, with 12 bases between the two germline ends. The length of the CDR3 is 12 residues. The CDR3 protein is CASSMGQIEAFF. CDR3 nucleotide sequence: TGTGCCAGCAGCATGGGACAAATTGAAGCTTTCTTT.

This clone came up once. V usage is TRBV6-1 and J usage is TRBJ1-2; tentative D call: TRBD1 (6 bases). Trimming left V 4 bases short and J 5 bases short, with 17 bases between. The CDR3 is 15 residues long. Germline values: CDR1 MNHNS, CDR2 SASEGT. The CDR3 protein is CASSGWDKDPYGYTF. CDR3 coding DNA: TGTGCCAGCAGTGGATGGGACAAGGATCCTTATGGCTACACCTTC.

This chain uses TRBV28 with TRBJ2-3; the D is unclear. Germline lookup yields CDR1 MDHEN and CDR2 SYDVKM. This CDR3 has 15 amino acids. V lost 3 bases and J 9 bases, leaving 19 bases between the germline ends. The chain's CDR3 is CASSFVGSLLPTQYF. The DNA of the CDR3 is TGTGCCAGCAGTTTTGTAGGGTCCCTCCTCCCCACGCAGTATTTT. The full variable domain, rest sourced from reference TRBV28 and TRBJ2-3, is DVKVTQSSRYLVKRTGEKVFLECVQDMDHENMFWYRQDPGLGLRLIYFSYDVKMKEKGDIPEGYSVSREKKERFSLILESASTNQTSMYLCASSFVGSLLPTQYFGPGTRLTVL.

This sequence joins TRBV13 and TRBJ2-2; D remains ambiguous. The V end was cut by 0 bases, the J end by 5 bases, with 4 bases between. CDR3 length: 13 residues. The germline CDR1 and CDR2 sequences are PRHDT and FYEKMQ (reference sequence). Written as DNA, the CDR3 is TGTGCCAGCAGCTTAGGAGCTACCGGGGAGCTGTTTTTT. Encoded protein: CASSLGATGELFF.

The chain uses TRBV6-5 and TRBJ1-5, with 7 positions matching TRBD1. The V and J ends lost 5 bases and 3 bases, in that order; junction bases with no gene match: 7. This CDR3 comprises 15 residues. Germline values: CDR1 MNHEY, CDR2 SVGAGI. The CDR3 DNA is TGTGCCAGCAGTGGAAGGACAGGCGTCAATCAGCCCCAGCATTTT. It yields the protein CASSGRTGVNQPQHF.

A note on this clone: Other DNA sequences of this sample code for an identical CDR3. The chain combines TRBV28 with TRBJ1-4; no clear D. Trimming shortened V by 3 bases and J by 8 bases, and 4 bases separated the two germline ends. The germline V gene encodes CDR1 MDHEN and CDR2 SYDVKM. The CDR3 length is 11 residues. This CDR3 is CASSFGEKLFF. In DNA, the CDR3 is TGTGCCAGCAGTTTCGGGGAAAAACTGTTTTTT.

The chain recombines TRBV12-5 with TRBJ2-1; 8 bases match TRBD2. This CDR3 region has 16 residues. Looked up from germline, CDR1 is LGHNT and CDR2 is FRNRAP. V lost 2 bases to trimming and J lost 5 bases; unmatched junction nucleotides: 8. CDR3 nucleotide sequence: TGTGCTAGTGGTTTGTTGGGGACTAGGGGCCACAATGAGCAGTTCTTC. Translating it yields CASGLLGTRGHNEQFF.

V gene TRBV4-1 combines with J gene TRBJ2-7; D not certain. This CDR3 has 15 amino acids. Germline V CDR1 and CDR2: MGHRA, YSYEKL. The ends were cut back, 0 bases at V and 3 bases at J, with 12 bases in the middle. The chain's CDR3 is CASSQDYSGSYEQYF. CDR3 in DNA: TGCGCCAGCAGCCAAGATTATTCGGGCAGCTACGAGCAGTACTTC.

V usage is TRBV5-6 and J usage is TRBJ2-7; 9 nucleotides match TRBD1. The CDR3 contains 15 residues. The V and J ends lost 5 bases and 2 bases, in that order; junction bases with no gene match: 8. Germline V lookup: CDR1 SGHDT, CDR2 YYEEEE. This CDR3 is CASSLPGQGAYEQYF. CDR3 sequence (DNA): TGTGCCAGCAGTTTACCGGGACAGGGAGCCTACGAGCAGTACTTC.

The V call is TRBV18, the J call TRBJ1-2; TRBD1 agrees at 7 bases. The ends lost 4 bases at V and 4 bases at J; junction bases unmatched: 6. The CDR3 totals 14 residues. The germline gives CDR1 KGHSH, CDR2 LQKENI. As DNA, the CDR3 is TGTGCCAGCTCACAGAGGGGGCTCGCCTATGGCTACACCTTC. Translating it yields CASSQRGLAYGYTF.

The chain combines TRBV9 with TRBJ2-1; tentatively, D is TRBD2 (6 bases). V was shortened by 7 bases and J by 1 base, with 9 bases between the two germline ends. This CDR3 is built from 13 residues. The V gene's germline CDR1 is SGDLS and CDR2 YYNGEE. This CDR3 is CASGSGSYNEQFF. The DNA of the CDR3 is TGTGCCAGCGGGAGCGGGTCCTACAATGAGCAGTTCTTC.

The chain combines TRBV6-5 with TRBJ2-7; 7 bases are a match to TRBD1. V was pared by 6 bases and J by 5 bases, with 4 bases of the junction left unmatched. The germline gives CDR1 MNHEY, CDR2 SVGAGI. CDR3 size: 12 residues. The DNA for the CDR3 is TGTGCCAGCAGCCGCGACAGGGACGAGCAGTACTTC. It specifies CASSRDRDEQYF.

Concerning this clone itself: One junction end disagrees with the germline gene, perhaps due to a read error. This chain connects TRBV6-1 to TRBJ2-5; 12 bases line up with TRBD1. The CDR3 spans 15 residues. The germline CDR1 and CDR2 sequences are MNHNS and SASEGT. CDR3 amino acids: CASGGTGGLEDTQYF. DNA for the CDR3: TGTGCCAGCGGGGGGACAGGGGGCCTAGAAGATACCCAGTACTTC.

The rearrangement links TRBV27 to TRBJ2-7, with 11 bases fitting TRBD2. This CDR3 contains 16 residues. The trim removed 4 bases at V and 4 bases at J, leaving 9 bases unmatched. CDR1 and CDR2 from the germline V gene are MNHEY and SMNVEV (reference sequence). The CDR3 DNA reads TGTGCCAGCAGTTCCCGACTAGCGGGAAATTTTTACGAGCAGTACTTC. This sequence encodes CASSSRLAGNFYEQYF.

The gene calls are TRBV19 and TRBJ2-4; 8 nucleotides agree with TRBD1. The germline V gene has CDR1 LNHDA and CDR2 SQIVND (reference sequence). After removal of 8 bases from V and 0 bases from J, the junction contained 6 bases not matched to a gene. This CDR3 region has 15 residues. The DNA for the CDR3 is TGTGCCAGTCGGGACAGGCCTCTAGCCAAAAACATTCAGTACTTC. Encoded protein: CASRDRPLAKNIQYF.

This chain uses TRBV9 with TRBJ2-1, with TRBD2 matching 8 bases. The junction had 5 bases not matched to a gene; V was cut back by 4 bases and J by 5 bases. This CDR3 contains 14 residues. CDR1 is SGDLS and CDR2 is YYNGEE in the germline V gene. CDR3: CASSSGTRNNEQFF. In nucleotides, the CDR3 is TGTGCCAGCAGCTCCGGGACTAGAAACAATGAGCAGTTCTTC.

This chain connects TRBV19 to TRBJ1-4; D remains unclear. Germline CDR1 reads LNHDA; CDR2 reads SQIVND (reference sequence). The CDR3 runs to 13 residues. Trimming removed 5 bases from V and 5 bases from J, with 9 bases in between. CDR3 DNA sequence: TGTGCCAGTAGTCCACGGAAGAATGAAAAACTGTTTTTT. Translating it yields CASSPRKNEKLFF.

This sequence joins TRBV4-2 and TRBJ2-1; D unresolved. This CDR3 is 16 amino acids long. Trimming removed 4 bases from V and 3 bases from J, with 16 bases in between. The V gene's germline CDR1 is LGHNA and CDR2 YNFKEQ. CDR3 in DNA: TGTGCCAGCAGCCCTACGCGGCTTAGGGACTACAATGAGCAGTTCTTC. It translates to CASSPTRLRDYNEQFF.

The V and J genes are TRBV9 and TRBJ1-1; unclear D gene. CDR1 is SGDLS, CDR2 YYNGEE, per germline. This CDR3 has 14 residues. V was pared by 4 bases and J by 7 bases, with 17 bases between. The CDR3 DNA sequence: TGTGCCAGCAGCCCCCTGTTGGGGTGGAATGAAGCTTTCTTT. Translated: CASSPLLGWNEAFF.